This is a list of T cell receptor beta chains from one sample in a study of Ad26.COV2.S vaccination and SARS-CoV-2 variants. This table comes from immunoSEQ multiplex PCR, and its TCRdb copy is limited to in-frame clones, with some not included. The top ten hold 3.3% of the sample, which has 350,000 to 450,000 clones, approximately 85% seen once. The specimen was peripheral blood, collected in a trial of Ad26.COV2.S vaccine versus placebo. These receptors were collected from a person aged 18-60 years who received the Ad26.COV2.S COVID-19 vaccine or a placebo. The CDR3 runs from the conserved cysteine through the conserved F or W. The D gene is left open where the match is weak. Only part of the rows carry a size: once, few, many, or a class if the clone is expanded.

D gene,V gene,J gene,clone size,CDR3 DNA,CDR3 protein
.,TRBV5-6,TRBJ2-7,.,TGTGCCAGCAGCTGGAACCCGGGCATACCTCCCTACGAGCAGTACTTC,CASSWNPGIPPYEQYF
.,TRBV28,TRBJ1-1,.,TGTGCCATCTATTCGGGGATTTACGCTGAAGCTTTCTTT,CAIYSGIYAEAFF
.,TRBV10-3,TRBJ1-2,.,TGTGCCATCAGTGCGTCGGGTACGAGACTAGATGGCTACACCTTC,CAISASGTRLDGYTF
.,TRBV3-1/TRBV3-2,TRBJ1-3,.,TGTGCCAGCAGCCAATCGCCAGACCCCTCTGGAAACACCATATATTTT,CASSQSPDPSGNTIYF
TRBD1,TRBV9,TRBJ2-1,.,TGTGCCAGCAGCTTCGGGACAGGGCGGGTTAAATTGGATGAGCAGTTCTTC,CASSFGTGRVKLDEQFF
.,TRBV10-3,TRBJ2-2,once,TGTGCCTCCTTCTCTGGACCGCCGTCTAGGGGGGACACCGGGGAGCTGTTTTTT,CASFSGPPSRGDTGELFF
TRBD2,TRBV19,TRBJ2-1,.,TGTGCCAGTAGGCTTTCTAGCGGGAGGGGATACAATGAGCAGTTCTTC,CASRLSSGRGYNEQFF
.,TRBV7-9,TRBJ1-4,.,TGTGCCAGCAGCAACCTTAAAGGCAATGAAAAACTGTTTTTT,CASSNLKGNEKLFF
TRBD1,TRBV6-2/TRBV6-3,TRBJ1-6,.,TGTGCCAGCAGCCCCACAGGGGATAATTCACCCCTCCACTTT,CASSPTGDNSPLHF
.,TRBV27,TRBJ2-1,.,TGTGCCAGCAGTTTAAGGAGTAGCCCTACCGAGGGCAATGAGCAGTTCTTC,CASSLRSSPTEGNEQFF
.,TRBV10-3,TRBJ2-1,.,TGTGCCATCAGTGACCTACTGGGGGGCCCTGGCGATGAGCAGTTCTTC,CAISDLLGGPGDEQFF
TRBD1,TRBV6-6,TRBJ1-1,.,TGTGCCAGCAGACGATACCGGGGAGGGGGCGCAGATACTGAAGCTTTCTTT,CASRRYRGGGADTEAFF
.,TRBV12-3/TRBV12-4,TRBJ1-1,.,TGTGCCAGCAGTTTGAGGGTGGCTTTCTTT,CASSLRVAFF
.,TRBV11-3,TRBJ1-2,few,TGTGCCAGCAGCCCGGAGGGTCCCCCCTATGGCTACACCTTC,CASSPEGPPYGYTF
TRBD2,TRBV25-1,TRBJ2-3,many,TGTGCCAGCCTGGGACTAGAAAGCACAGATACGCAGTATTTT,CASLGLESTDTQYF
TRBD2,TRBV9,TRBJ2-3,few,TGTGCCAGCAGCGTAGGGGCTAGCGGAGCCCGGAGACTTAAAGATACGCAGTATTTT,CASSVGASGARRLKDTQYF
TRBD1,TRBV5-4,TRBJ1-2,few,TGTGCCAGCAGTAATGGACAGGGGACCTATGGCTACACCTTC,CASSNGQGTYGYTF
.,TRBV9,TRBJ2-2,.,TGTGCCAGCAGCGTTTTGGGCCAGGTCCAAAACACCGGGGAGCTGTTTTTT,CASSVLGQVQNTGELFF
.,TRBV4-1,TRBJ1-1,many,TGCGCCAGCAGCCAACTCCTAGGGGGTTTAGTTTTCTTT,CASSQLLGGLVFF
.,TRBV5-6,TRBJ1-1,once,TGTGCCAGCAGCTCCCGAAGGAACACTGAAGCTTTCTTT,CASSSRRNTEAFF
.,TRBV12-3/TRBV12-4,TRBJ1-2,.,TGTGCCAGCAGTACGGGACAATCATATGGCTACACCTTC,CASSTGQSYGYTF
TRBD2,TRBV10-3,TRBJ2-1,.,TGTGCCAACGGACAGGGGGCTTTAGGGACTAGCGGGACGAGTGAGCAGTTCTTC,CANGQGALGTSGTSEQFF
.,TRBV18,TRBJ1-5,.,TGTGCCAGCTCACCACCGGGGGGGGGCAGCAATCAGCCCCAGCATTTT,CASSPPGGGSNQPQHF
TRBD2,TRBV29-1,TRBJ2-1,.,TGCAGCGTTGGAGGGGCCAGCGGGGATAACTACAATGAGCAGTTCTTC,CSVGGASGDNYNEQFF
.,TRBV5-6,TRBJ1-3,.,TGTGCCAGCAGCTTGGTGGGTTCTGGAAACACCATATATTTT,CASSLVGSGNTIYF
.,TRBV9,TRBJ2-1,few,TGTGCCAGCAGCGCCAGGGAGGCTAGCAGCTACAATGAGCAGTTCTTC,CASSAREASSYNEQFF
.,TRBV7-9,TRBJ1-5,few,TGTGCCAGCAGCCTAGACGATCAGCCCCAGCATTTT,CASSLDDQPQHF
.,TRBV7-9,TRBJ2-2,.,TGTGCCAGCAGCCCGCTACGGGCGAACACCGGGGAGCTGTTTTTT,CASSPLRANTGELFF
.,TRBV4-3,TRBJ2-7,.,TGCGCCAGCAGCCAAGGGCGGCTTTCCTCCTACGAGCAGTACTTC,CASSQGRLSSYEQYF
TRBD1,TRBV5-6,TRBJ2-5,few,TGTGCCAGCAGCTTGGTTCGGGACAGGGGGGGTCAAGAGACCCAGTACTTC,CASSLVRDRGGQETQYF
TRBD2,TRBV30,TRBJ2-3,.,TGTGCCGGATTAACGGGACTAGCGGGATCTAGCACAGATACGCAGTATTTT,CAGLTGLAGSSTDTQYF
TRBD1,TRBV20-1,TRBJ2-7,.,TGCAGTGCTAGGCCCAGGGGGGAGCAGTACTTC,CSARPRGEQYF
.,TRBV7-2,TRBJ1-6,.,TGTGCCAGCAGCCCCGCGGGAGCGGGGTATTCACCCCTCCACTTT,CASSPAGAGYSPLHF
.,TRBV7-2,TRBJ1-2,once,TGTGCCAGCAGCTTAGTTGGCGGGGGCTGGAACTATGGCTACACCTTC,CASSLVGGGWNYGYTF
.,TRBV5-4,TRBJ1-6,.,TGTGCCAGCAGCTTGGAGGGAGGGGAGAATTCACCCCTCCACTTT,CASSLEGGENSPLHF
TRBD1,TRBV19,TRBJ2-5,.,TGTGCCAGTAGTCCAGACAGGGCGGAGACCCAGTACTTC,CASSPDRAETQYF
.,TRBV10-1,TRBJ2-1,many,TGCGCCAGTAGCCGGGCCCCACCCGGTGAGCAGTTCTTC,CASSRAPPGEQFF
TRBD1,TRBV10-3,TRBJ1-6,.,TGTGCCATCAGTGACGGGGACAGGGGCCTACCTTCGTATAATTCACCCCTCCACTTT,CAISDGDRGLPSYNSPLHF
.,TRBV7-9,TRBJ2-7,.,TGTGCCAGCAGCGTAGGGCGGGAGCAGTACTTC,CASSVGREQYF
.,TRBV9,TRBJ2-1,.,TGTGCCAGCACCAAACACCCCGCCGGGACGCAATACAATGAGCAGTTCTTC,CASTKHPAGTQYNEQFF
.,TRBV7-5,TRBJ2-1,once,TGTGTCAGAAGCTTGGGGCCCGTGGATGAGCAGTTCTTC,CVRSLGPVDEQFF
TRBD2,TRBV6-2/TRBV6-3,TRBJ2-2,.,TGTGCCAGCAGTCGGGGGGACGGGGAGCTGTTTTTT,CASSRGDGELFF
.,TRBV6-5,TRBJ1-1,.,TGTGCCAGCGCCAGGGACACTGAAGCTTTCTTT,CASARDTEAFF
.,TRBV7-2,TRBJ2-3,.,TGTGCCAGCAGCTTAGGAGTCACAGATACGCAGTATTTT,CASSLGVTDTQYF
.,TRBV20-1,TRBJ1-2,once,TGCAGTGCTAGTACGGGGGTCGTTCGTGGCTACACCTTC,CSASTGVVRGYTF
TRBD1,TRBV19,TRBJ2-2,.,TGTGCCAGTAGTGCTCGGGACAGGGGCTTTGGCGGGGAGCTGTTTTTT,CASSARDRGFGGELFF
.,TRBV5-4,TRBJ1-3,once,TGTGCCAGCAGCTTAACAGGGTCTGGAAACACCATATATTTT,CASSLTGSGNTIYF
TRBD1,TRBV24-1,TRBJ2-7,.,TGTGCCACCAGTTCCGGGACAGTCTACGAGCAGTACTTC,CATSSGTVYEQYF
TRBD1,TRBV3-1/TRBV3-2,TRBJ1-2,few,TGTGCCGCAGCGGACAGGGCAAACTATGGCTACACCTTC,CAAADRANYGYTF